Shown below are 15 T cell receptor beta chains from a single sample sequenced in a study of T cell responses to AZD1222 COVID-19 vaccine (dated by TCRdb to about 2021). Interpreted using the paper, the time point label stands for: baseline before first vaccination. The method was the immunoSEQ multiplex PCR assay. Entries here come from immuneACCESS through TCRdb and include only in-frame sequences with V and J called. Some clones fail to appear in such tables; in the studies checked, an unresolved V gene covers under half of the shortfall, and the cause of the remainder is unknown. The sample includes roughly 100,000 clones, with roughly 87% observed a single time. The ten largest make up just under 3% of the sample. This sample comprised peripheral blood, obtained on day 0 of AZD1222 vaccination. The receptors stem from an adult in good health.

The chain's CDR3 is CASSPAPAGGYEQYF. CDR3 bases: TGTGCCAGCAGCCCCGCCCCAGCGGGGGGATACGAGCAGTACTTC. The chain is built from TRBV7-9 and TRBJ2-7, with TRBD2 matching 9 bases. This CDR3 comprises 15 residues. Trimming at V came to 5 bases and at J to 4 bases, leaving 9 bases not matched to a gene. CDR1 and CDR2 (germline): SEHNR, FQNEAQ (reference sequence).

The chain links TRBV6-2 or TRBV6-3 to TRBJ2-1; D uncertain. With 0 bases removed from V and 4 bases from J, the gap between germline ends came to 7 bases. The germline gives CDR1 MNHEY, CDR2 SVGEGT. This CDR3 comprises 14 residues. This CDR3 is CASSYSPRYNEQFF. The CDR3 bases are TGTGCCAGCAGTTACTCGCCGCGTTACAATGAGCAGTTCTTC.

The rearrangement links TRBV3-1 (or the pseudogene TRBV3-2) to TRBJ2-7; D perhaps matches TRBD1 (6 bases). The CDR3 runs 13 residues. Trimming cost V 6 bases and J 6 bases, with 15 bases left between them. The germline CDR1 and CDR2 sequences are LGHDT and YNNKEL (reference sequence). The CDR3 sequence is CASSAYRASEQYF. The CDR3 DNA reads TGTGCCAGCAGTGCTTACAGGGCGTCCGAGCAGTACTTC.

This clone was counted a single time. This rearrangement joins TRBV7-2 to TRBJ1-5; D is unresolved. This CDR3 has 15 amino acids. The V gene's germline CDR1 is SGHTA and CDR2 FQGNSA. Deletions cut 3 bases from V and 7 bases from J, with 16 bases between. This CDR3 reads CASSFTSLVSQPQHF. DNA of the CDR3: TGTGCCAGCAGCTTTACGTCTCTCGTGTCGCAGCCCCAGCATTTT.

The chain has TRBV9 and TRBJ1-6, with TRBD1 matching over 9 bases. Trimming took 0 bases from V and 9 from J; bases not matched to a gene: 4. The CDR3 has 15 amino acids. Germline assignment: CDR1 SGDLS and CDR2 YYNGEE. The CDR3 region is CASSVAPTGGSPLHF. Written as DNA, the CDR3 is TGTGCCAGCAGCGTAGCCCCGACAGGGGGTTCACCCCTCCACTTT.

The V and J genes are TRBV5-1 and TRBJ2-2; 7 positions agree with TRBD1. V was pared by 4 bases and J by 3 bases, with 6 bases of the junction left unmatched. This CDR3 has 15 amino acids. Germline V CDR1 and CDR2: SGHRS, YFSETQ. The CDR3 sequence is CASSVGQGDTGELFF. CDR3 bases: TGCGCCAGCAGCGTAGGCCAGGGGGACACCGGGGAGCTGTTTTTT.

This chain links TRBV19 with TRBJ1-1; D is unclear. Germline V gene lookup returns CDR1 LNHDA and CDR2 SQIVND (reference sequence). Trimming took 0 bases from V and 0 from J, leaving 11 bases between them. The CDR3 runs to 16 residues. The CDR3 loop is CASSIDLGAMNTEAFF. CDR3 sequence (DNA): TGTGCCAGTAGTATAGATCTTGGAGCCATGAACACTGAAGCTTTCTTT.

CDR3 protein: CASSFSGWGYEQYF. CDR3 sequence (DNA): TGTGCCAGCAGTTTTTCGGGGTGGGGATACGAGCAGTACTTC. The chain recombines TRBV27 with TRBJ2-7; TRBD2 is a possible D gene (5 bases). Germline assignment: CDR1 MNHEY and CDR2 SMNVEV (reference sequence). The germline V and J ends were trimmed by 3 bases and 4 bases, with 13 bases remaining between them. The CDR3 spans 14 residues.

The V gene is TRBV7-2, the J gene TRBJ1-2, with D perhaps matching TRBD1 (5 bases). Per germline, CDR1 SGHTA and CDR2 FQGNSA. The V gene lost 5 bases and the J gene lost 3 bases, with 13 bases spanning the gap. The CDR3 loop spans 14 amino acids. CDR3 sequence: CASSGSGSYYGYTF. CDR3 sequence (DNA): TGTGCCAGCAGCGGGTCAGGGTCCTACTATGGCTACACCTTC.

This chain joins TRBV11-2 and TRBJ1-4; 9 bases are a match to TRBD1. The CDR3 sequence is 17 residues long. J gave up 1 base and V 5 bases, and 8 bases lay outside the gene matches. Germline-derived CDR1 and CDR2 are SGHAT and FQNNGV. CDR3: CASSPRDRVETNEKLFF. The DNA for the CDR3 is TGTGCCAGCAGCCCCCGGGACAGGGTGGAAACTAATGAAAAACTGTTTTTT.

The chain is built from TRBV27 and TRBJ1-4, with 7 bases that match TRBD1. With 3 bases clipped from V and 8 bases from J, the junction kept 6 bases outside the gene matches. There are 14 residues in the CDR3. Germline loops: CDR1 MNHEY, CDR2 SMNVEV (reference sequence). As DNA, the CDR3 is TGTGCCAGCAGTTTGCGACAGGGTCGGGAAAAACTGTTTTTT. Encoded protein: CASSLRQGREKLFF.

V and J are TRBV24-1 and TRBJ2-5; D gene ambiguous. With 3 bases removed from V and 7 bases from J, the gap between germline ends came to 11 bases. CDR1 is KGHDR, CDR2 SFDVKD, per germline. The CDR3 runs to 13 residues. CDR3 sequence: CATSDPVGTTQYF. The CDR3 DNA follows: TGTGCCACCAGTGATCCTGTGGGTACGACCCAGTACTTC.

The chain is built from TRBV6-5 and TRBJ1-6; 9 nucleotides match TRBD1. The CDR3 runs to 16 residues. Germline V lookup: CDR1 MNHEY, CDR2 SVGAGI. V trimming: 4 bases; J trimming: 14 bases; junction bases outside the gene matches: 15. Here the CDR3 DNA reads TGTGCCAGCAGTTCCATCCAAGGACAGGGGAGGATGACCCTCCACTTT. This translates into CASSSIQGQGRMTLHF.

This chain joins TRBV9 and TRBJ1-1; 7 bases line up with TRBD1. The CDR3 consists of 16 residues. Germline V gives CDR1 SGDLS, CDR2 YYNGEE. V shed 0 bases, J shed 0 bases, and the junction held 5 bases outside the gene matches. The CDR3 is CASSVGQGGMNTEAFF. The DNA for the CDR3 is TGTGCCAGCAGCGTAGGGCAGGGGGGCATGAACACTGAAGCTTTCTTT.

This clone was observed a handful of times. The chain carries TRBV10-3 and TRBJ1-5; D possibly corresponds to TRBD1 (6 bases). Germline CDR1 reads ENHRY; CDR2 reads SYGVKD. The CDR3 is 15 residues long. V dropped 4 bases and J dropped 6 bases, with 16 bases sitting between them. Written as DNA, the CDR3 is TGTGCCATCAGTGTGGAACAGGGTACTAGTCAGCCCCAGCATTTT. Residues: CAISVEQGTSQPQHF.